This T cell receptor beta chain comes out of a study of cytomegalovirus exposure and HLA in healthy donors (dated by TCRdb to the late 2010s). Study-wide context: An earlier analysis of more than 550 of the donors reported about 300 Gb of sequence data and around 110 million unique TCR beta sequences obtained from 150 million to 200 million T cells. An early release covering approximately 600 HLA-typed donors comprised about 300 gigabases of sequencing data and some 79 million unique TCR sequences. The genetic ancestry cluster associated with self-reported Caucasian donors included 81% of the 398 genotyped donors. The study aimed to test whether signatures of past pathogen exposure could be identified by cataloging public T cell receptors. Using immunosequencing, the study profiled T cell repertoires from some 670 subjects and related those repertoires to cytomegalovirus serostatus. Along with the 666-subject first cohort, a separate validation cohort of 120 different subjects was used. To predict cytomegalovirus infection status, the study combined high-throughput TCR immunosequencing, statistical association of individual TCRs with disease status, and machine learning. To study patterns of TCR occurrence, a later analysis re-analyzed previously published TCR beta repertoires from 666 donors and added high-resolution HLA genotyping. Rather than drawing on any new phenotypic data, the later analysis identified candidate immune exposures from TCR beta sequences and the way those sequences occurred across donors. To decide whether each TCR beta V gene segment behaved as functional or pseudogenic, an earlier analysis of some 540 of the donors relied on high-throughput TCR beta sequencing. Donor age, sex, ethnicity and CMV serostatus were compiled together with the repertoire data. A later genetic analysis took genome-wide SNP genotypes for about 65% of the 666 donors and used that subset as a discovery cohort. All discovery cohort repertoires had been generated using a single sequencing platform. Class I and class II HLA loci were covered by the typing at four-digit resolution. The number of donors typed differed by locus, with roughly 620-630 for A, B, C, DRB1 and DQB1, 522 for DQA1, about 610 for DPA1, and 472 for DPB1. A few DR-DQ haplotypes were treated as single units for association and clustering because of strong linkage in the cohort. Among almost 400 genotyped donors of the cohort, an average of around 240,000 unique TCR beta nucleotide sequences were sequenced per donor, around 18% of them non-productive. The full study reports these points: The cohort was sequenced for TCR beta chains only, and without alpha or paired-chain data the features that could be detected were limited. Because HLA typing was unavailable for some donors at each locus, only the typed subset was used in association tests. A group of highly shared sequence variants was considered likely to be a technical artifact of the sequencing pipeline. Several of the top co-occurrence clusters appeared to be linked to parvovirus B19, influenza, CMV and Epstein-Barr virus, according to a later analysis. In a later analysis, the rate of TCR association differed among HLA loci, with DRB1 alleles having the most associated TCRs and HLA-C alleles having the fewest. Most CMV-associated TCR beta chains appeared to be HLA-restricted in a later analysis, and the HLA associations seemed to be driven largely by CMV exposure. A further reported finding was that TCR beta sequences accurately predicted the HLA-A and HLA-B alleles for most subjects in the first cohort. Roughly 17 rarely observed V segments, including chromosome 9 orphons, were excluded from the earlier analysis of about 610 of the donors because counts were too low. Because the 87-base-pair reads could not distinguish some IMGT-functional V segments, including TRBV6-2 and TRBV6-3, those segments were excluded. Three of the identified cytomegalovirus-associated TCR beta chains were confirmed in vitro to be specific for cytomegalovirus antigens. In both the original and validation cohorts, the classifier was reported to diagnose cytomegalovirus status with high specificity and sensitivity. A later analysis found that HLA-associated TCR beta chains were more clonally expanded and had lower generation probabilities than equally common non-associated chains. In a later analysis, some 18,000 TCR beta sequences were associated with specific HLA alleles at a false discovery rate of 0.05. Sequencing depth was assumed to be roughly uniform across donors in the presence/absence analyses, though that assumption may not hold. Most TCR sequences were observed very rarely across donors, whereas some public TCRs were present in many individuals. Compared with the approximately 670-donor mean, donors in an Asian-associated ancestry cluster had fewer N-insertions in productive TCRs, according to a later genetic analysis. A later genetic analysis associated a missense DCLRE1C variant with V-gene and J-gene trimming of TCR beta chains, and an independent cohort replicated the association. When HLA alleles, especially DR and DQ, strongly co-occurred, TCR associations were difficult to assign to individual alleles. The authors suggested that the approach could potentially be extended to other disease states and immunological phenotypes. An earlier analysis of approximately 600 of the donors showed that most TCR beta V segments appeared in productive rearrangements either about 87% or about 30% of the time, which broadly matched IMGT annotations. The study gave a list of roughly 150 TCR beta chains associated with cytomegalovirus. CMV serostatus was the only immune exposure information available for the cohort. Linkage disequilibrium might explain the correlated functional status among segregating V segments, but an unknown experimental factor could not be excluded.

In the germline V gene (reference sequence), CDR1 corresponds to LNHDA and CDR2 to SQIVND. The CDR3 numbers 15 residues from cysteine through phenylalanine. Only CDR3 DNA is held: 45 bases, read in frame from base 1. Trimming takes 3 bases from V and 6 bases from J, and the germline ends sit 14 bases apart. The cohort consisted of more than 650 healthy bone marrow donors. All cohort members were sampled while nominally healthy, although unrecorded immune exposures were likely present. The donor tested CMV seropositive and was one of the 289 seropositive cohort members. Each donor provided a peripheral blood sample, and peripheral blood mononuclear cells were used for TCR beta sequencing. Genomic DNA extraction from the blood cell samples was performed with the Qiagen DNeasy Blood Extraction Kit. The table lists this clone with a count of one. This receptor's antigen is unknown. Nothing much larger sits one base from this clone, and base qualities are not available.

The library was produced with the immunoSEQ multiplex PCR assay. A mixture of 60 forward primers for TCR Vbeta segments and 13 reverse primers for TCR Jbeta segments was used in the multiplex PCR. The CDR3 region of rearranged TCR beta genes was amplified from genomic DNA with a multiplex PCR assay. Amplified TCR beta libraries were sequenced as 87-base-pair reads on the Illumina HiSeq System. As for the authors' bioinformatics: A later analysis counted around 72 million unique TCR beta chains across the 666 repertoires, and approximately 11 million of these chains were shared by at least two donors. To remove PCR and sequencing errors, raw reads were error-corrected and collapsed into unique sequences using a nearest-neighbor algorithm that merged closely related sequences. V, D and J gene segments were assigned by aligning CDR3 sequences to IMGT reference sequences. For a sequence to be retained, a match of at least six nucleotides was required to both a V gene segment and a J gene segment. A rearrangement counted as productive if the CDR3 had no stop codons and remained in frame with V and J, and every other rearrangement counted as non-productive. CDR3 was defined according to IMGT convention as the region running from the second conserved V-encoded cysteine to the conserved J-encoded phenylalanine. The earlier analysis of about 610 of the donors excluded sequences that lacked an unambiguous match to a single V gene segment. In an earlier analysis of several hundred of the donors, V segments were called functional above 56.7% productive rearrangements and were called segregating when the between-donor standard deviation exceeded 5%. To diagnose cytomegalovirus status from the catalog of TCR beta chain sequences, a statistical classification framework was built. In a later analysis, TCR nucleotide sequences were compared against IMGT/GENE-DB human TR gene sequences so that V and J genes could be assigned. In a later analysis, CDR3 sequences and most-parsimonious VDJ recombination scenarios were assigned using the TCRdist pipeline. A later analysis defined each TCR beta chain by its CDR3 amino acid sequence plus V-gene family, and excluded reads lacking a unique V-gene family. A later analysis removed 600 or so highly shared, low-generation-probability nucleotide sequences to deal with suspected cross-contamination and a sequencing artifact. In a later analysis, a clonal expansion index was calculated for each public chain from normalized within-repertoire ranks of inferred template counts. A later analysis computed generation probabilities with a VDJ recombination model fitted to out-of-frame rearrangements, and checked the results against IGoR. A later analysis scored TCR-TCR, TCR-HLA and TCR-CMV co-occurrence with hypergeometric tests, applying a repertoire-size bias correction to TCR pairs. A later analysis estimated false discovery rates by permuting HLA or CMV assignments 20 times. A later analysis grouped co-occurring TCRs with DBSCAN, adding TCRdist sequence similarity when clustering within HLA-allele-positive subsets. Repertoires with fewer than 30,000 or more than 120,000 public chains, plus five repertoires with anomalous nucleotide sharing, were excluded from co-occurrence clustering. This is the immuneACCESS table as TCRdb keeps it, with only in-frame sequences that have V and J called. A part of the clones is gone; compared with another copy, unresolved V genes explain less than half, and the rest is unexplained. V and J calls and clone size follow that table, whereas D and trimming were derived from the DNA. The sample data list some 80,000 clones, and approximately 67% of these were observed just once. The ten largest clones add up to roughly 4.5% of the sample.

The receptor was isolated from a male donor in good health and CMV-seropositive. Sequenced: PBMCs. The sequence is built from TRBV19 and TRBJ1-4; the D gene remains uncertain. At the DNA level, the sequence is TGTGCCAGTAGTATCGGGGATCCTCGCTATGAAAAACTGTTTTTT. Its amino acids are CASSIGDPRYEKLFF.